This T cell receptor beta chain was sequenced for a study of tumor and adjacent non-tumor tissue in lung cancer. Study in general: There were about twelve adenocarcinoma, a couple of squamous cell carcinoma and 1 small cell lung cancer cases.

RNA was extracted from bulk tissue without any cell sorting. Chemotherapy-naive patients with new lung cancer underwent thoracic surgery in China, August–November 2014. Germline V gene sequence: CDR1 SGHAT, CDR2 FQNNGV. Trimming stripped 1 base from V and 4 bases from J, with 10 bases between. The CDR3 has 14 residues. TCRbeta libraries were built with three rounds of nested PCR, modified from ARM-PCR. MiXCR, run by TCRdb on the multiplex PCR reads, gives a single entry per CDR3 protein. The sample holds about 200,000 distinct CDR3 sequences, about 76% seen once. This clonotype was seen ten or more times.

The sample taken for sequencing was lung tumor tissue. This TCR was sampled from a man between 60 and 75 years old with non-small cell lung cancer. V usage is TRBV11-2 and J usage is TRBJ2-5; the D gene is possibly TRBD1 (5 bases). CDR3 DNA: TGTGCCAGCAGCTTAGGGGGCAGGCCAGAGACCCAGTACTTC. Translated: CASSLGGRPETQYF.